These 26 T cell receptor beta chains share one sample of origin, sequenced in a study of T cells after yellow fever vaccination. TCRdb itself ran the 5' RACE reads through MiXCR, one entry per CDR3 protein. The repertoire consists of 340,000 or so distinct CDR3 sequences, with about an eighth occurring once and the leading ten covering around 3%. The starting material was CD4+ T cells sorted from PBMCs, obtained 15 days after the yellow fever booster vaccination. The receptors come from a man aged 18-30 years who received the YFV17D yellow fever vaccine.

This clonotype was counted ten times or more. This chain uses TRBV5-4 with TRBJ2-1, with D uncertain. Germline V gives CDR1 SGHNT, CDR2 YYREEE (reference sequence). V lost 0 bases and J lost 4, with 17 bases in between. The CDR3 spans 17 residues. CDR3 amino acids: CASSLGLLSSGYNEQFF. The DNA of the CDR3 is TGTGCCAGCAGCTTGGGTTTGCTGAGTAGTGGTTACAATGAGCAGTTCTTC.

The rearrangement joins TRBV20-1 to TRBJ1-1; D gene uncertain. V lost 0 bases and J lost 1, with 9 bases in between. CDR3 length: 14 amino acids. Per germline, CDR1 DFQATT and CDR2 SNEGSKA (reference sequence). The CDR3 coding sequence is TGCAGTGCTAGAGAGTTCACAGCGAACACTGAAGCTTTCTTT. This translates into CSAREFTANTEAFF.

This clonotype showed up just a few times. The chain couples TRBV19 to TRBJ2-2; D is unresolved. Germline CDR1 reads LNHDA; CDR2 reads SQIVND (reference sequence). V was clipped by 2 bases and J by 1 base, with 8 bases between them. CDR3 length: 15 amino acids. The CDR3 DNA follows: TGTGCCAGTAGTATAATTGCGTTGAACACCGGGGAGCTGTTTTTT. This sequence encodes CASSIIALNTGELFF. The entire variable domain, with the rest obtained from reference TRBV19 and TRBJ2-2, is as follows: DGGITQSPKYLFRKEGQNVTLSCEQNLNHDAMYWYRQDPGQGLRLIYYSQIVNDFQKGDIAEGYSVSREKKESFPLTVTSAQKNPTAFYLCASSIIALNTGELFFGEGSRLTVL.

The chain links TRBV5-6 to TRBJ2-3; D is possibly TRBD1 (6 bases). The germline gives CDR1 SGHDT, CDR2 YYEEEE. The CDR3 is made up of 15 amino acids. V lost 3 bases to trimming and J lost 0 bases, with 11 bases between them. The CDR3 nucleotides read TGTGCCAGCAGCTACCGACAGGAAAGCACAGATACGCAGTATTTT. This translates into CASSYRQESTDTQYF.

This clonotype has more than one count but fewer than ten. The V gene is TRBV5-8, the J gene TRBJ2-7, with a possible D match to TRBD1 (5 bases). V lost 0 bases, J lost 10 bases, and 17 bases lay in between. Per germline, CDR1 SGHTS and CDR2 YDEGEE. This CDR3 comprises 14 residues. CDR3: CASSLALGDSRQYV. The CDR3 DNA follows: TGTGCCAGCAGCTTGGCCCTAGGGGATTCCCGCCAGTACGTC.

This chain uses TRBV20-1 with TRBJ2-1; 10 bases align to TRBD2. Looked up from germline, CDR1 is DFQATT and CDR2 is SNEGSKA (reference sequence). The J segment lost 3 bases and the V segment lost 3 bases, leaving 2 bases of the junction unmatched. There are 14 residues in the CDR3. The CDR3 region is CSASSSGSYNEQFF. CDR3 in DNA: TGCAGTGCTAGCTCTAGCGGGAGCTACAATGAGCAGTTCTTC.

This clonotype has a handful of counts. The J gene is TRBJ2-2, the V gene TRBV24-1; 9 positions match TRBD1. With V trimmed by 6 bases and J by 2 bases, 9 bases remained unmatched. CDR3 length: 17 residues. Per germline, CDR1 KGHDR and CDR2 SFDVKD. CDR3 sequence: CATSPTPGQGNTGELFF. CDR3 sequence (DNA): TGTGCCACCAGTCCGACCCCGGGACAGGGAAACACCGGGGAGCTGTTTTTT.

This clonotype came up a few times. This chain links TRBV7-2 with TRBJ2-3, with 11 nucleotides matching TRBD2. From germline, CDR1 is SGHTA and CDR2 FQGNSA. V gave up 3 bases and J gave up 5 bases; unmatched junction bases: 4. The CDR3 covers 15 residues. CDR3 sequence (DNA): TGTGCCAGCAGCTTTAGCGGGGGGGCAGGAGATACGCAGTATTTT. It codes for CASSFSGGAGDTQYF.

This clonotype was counted only a few times. This chain joins TRBV7-2 and TRBJ1-5; 7 bases fit TRBD1. In germline, CDR1 is SGHTA, CDR2 FQGNSA. The CDR3 covers 14 residues. V lost 5 bases, J lost 3 bases, and 4 bases stayed unmatched. CDR3 protein: CASSPTGFNQPQHF. In nucleotides, the CDR3 is TGTGCCAGCAGCCCGACAGGGTTCAATCAGCCCCAGCATTTT.

This clonotype was seen more than once but under ten times. V gene TRBV18 combines with J gene TRBJ2-5, with D possibly being TRBD2 (5 bases). Germline lookup yields CDR1 KGHSH and CDR2 LQKENI. V lost 0 bases to trimming and J lost 4 bases, with 9 bases between them. This CDR3 region has 14 residues. The CDR3 loop is CASSPPPEGETQYF. The CDR3 DNA sequence: TGTGCCAGCTCACCACCCCCTGAGGGAGAGACCCAGTACTTC.

This clonotype was detected many times. This sequence joins TRBV4-1 and TRBJ2-1; D is possibly TRBD1 (6 bases). CDR1 is MGHRA and CDR2 is YSYEKL in the germline V gene. This CDR3 spans 17 amino acids. Trimming removed 0 bases from V and 4 bases from J, with 16 bases in between. CDR3 bases: TGCGCCAGCAGCCAAGATTGGACAGAGAATTTGTACAATGAGCAGTTCTTC. This encodes CASSQDWTENLYNEQFF.

Comments on this clonotype: The junction and the germline gene differ at one end; a read error may be behind it. J is TRBJ1-2 and V is TRBV3-1; D is possibly TRBD1 (5 bases). The V gene's germline CDR1 is LGHDT and CDR2 YNNKEL (reference sequence). The CDR3 contains 12 residues. The CDR3 bases are TGTGCCAGCAGCCTCCAGGGTACGAGGGTTGATTTC. It translates to CASSLQGTRVDF.

This clonotype was counted at least ten times. The chain carries TRBV7-2 and TRBJ2-7, with D perhaps being TRBD1 or TRBD2 (6 bases each). The V gene lost 1 base and the J gene lost 4 bases, with 11 bases spanning the gap. The germline V gene has CDR1 SGHTA and CDR2 FQGNSA. The CDR3 has 14 amino acids. CDR3 nucleotide sequence: TGTGCCAGCAGCTTAGAGAAGGGGGGTTACGAGCAGTACGTC. This encodes CASSLEKGGYEQYV.

This chain connects TRBV4-1 to TRBJ2-1; D may be TRBD1 (5 bases). Germline V CDR1 and CDR2: MGHRA, YSYEKL. Trimming took off 2 bases at V and 8 bases at J, with 16 bases between the two ends. The CDR3 runs 15 residues. The CDR3 loop is CASSQKDWQGHEQFF. The CDR3 bases are TGCGCCAGCAGCCAAAAAGATTGGCAGGGCCATGAGCAGTTCTTC.

This clonotype showed up just a few times. The rearrangement joins TRBV7-9 to TRBJ2-2, with D possibly being TRBD1 or TRBD2 (5 bases each). V lost 5 bases, J lost 4 bases, and 20 bases lay in between. The CDR3 has 17 amino acids. CDR1 and CDR2 (germline): SEHNR, FQNEAQ (reference sequence). The CDR3 sequence: CASSQQSRGRATGELFF. CDR3 DNA sequence: TGTGCCAGCAGCCAACAAAGTCGGGGCAGAGCCACCGGGGAGCTGTTTTTT.

The table lists this clonotype with a few counts. The chain combines TRBV24-1 with TRBJ1-1, with TRBD1 as a possible D gene (6 bases). This CDR3 is built from 13 residues. CDR1 and CDR2 (germline): KGHDR, SFDVKD. The V end was cut by 4 bases, the J end by 9 bases, with 14 bases between. CDR3 amino acids: CATSDYAGVKAFF. Written as DNA, the CDR3 is TGTGCCACCAGTGACTATGCAGGGGTGAAAGCTTTCTTT.

Only one count was recorded for this clonotype. The chain couples TRBV5-1 to TRBJ1-1, with D maybe TRBD1 (5 bases). The CDR3 is 16 amino acids. Germline V CDR1 and CDR2: SGHRS, YFSETQ. Trimming left V 0 bases short and J 2 bases short, with 14 bases between. CDR3 sequence reads: CASSLVSGRQNTEAFF. CDR3 DNA sequence: TGCGCCAGCAGCTTGGTTTCGGGACGGCAAAACACTGAAGCTTTCTTT.

This clonotype was observed at least ten times. As DNA, the CDR3 is TGTGCCAGCAGCTTAAATTTTCACGTAACCGGGGAGCTGTTTTTT. This translates into CASSLNFHVTGELFF. The chain uses TRBV7-3 and TRBJ2-2; D uncertain. Germline assignment: CDR1 SGHTA and CDR2 FQGTGA. Trimming took 1 base from V and 5 from J, leaving 11 bases between them. The CDR3 loop spans 15 amino acids.

J is TRBJ1-4 and V is TRBV29-1; D unclear. CDR3 length: 12 amino acids. Trimming removed 8 bases at V and 1 base at J, with 8 bases between. The germline V gene encodes CDR1 SQVTM and CDR2 ANQGSEA. The CDR3 region is CSCMVTNEKLFF. The CDR3 DNA is TGCAGCTGTATGGTAACTAATGAAAAACTGTTTTTT. The whole variable domain, remainder taken from reference TRBV29-1 and TRBJ1-4, is SAVISQKPSRDICQRGTSLTIQCQVDSQVTMMFWYRQQPGQSLTLIATANQGSEATYESGFVIDKFPISRPNLTFSTLTVSNMSPEDSSIYLCSCMVTNEKLFFGSGTQLSVL.

For the CDR3, the DNA is TGTGCCAGCAGCCCACAACAGGGGAGCACCGGGGAGCTGTTTTTT. This encodes CASSPQQGSTGELFF. This chain uses TRBV9 with TRBJ2-2, with TRBD1 identical over 7 bases. Per germline, CDR1 SGDLS and CDR2 YYNGEE. The V gene end was trimmed by 4 bases and the J gene end by 4 bases; junction bases not matched to a gene: 7. CDR3 length: 15 amino acids.

V usage is TRBV6-1 and J usage is TRBJ1-1, with 8 nucleotides matching TRBD1. Germline lookup yields CDR1 MNHNS and CDR2 SASEGT. This CDR3 spans 15 amino acids. V was clipped by 6 bases and J by 4 bases; unmatched bases: 10. For the CDR3, the DNA is TGTGCCAGCAGCACGCAGGGGGCGCAGGGCACTGAAGCTTTCTTT. This sequence encodes CASSTQGAQGTEAFF.

This chain connects TRBV19 to TRBJ1-1; D remains ambiguous. Germline values: CDR1 LNHDA, CDR2 SQIVND (reference sequence). The CDR3 extends over 17 amino acids. Between the trimmed V and J ends, which lost 4 bases and 1 base, there was a span of 19 bases. CDR3 protein: CASSTGLSGESNTEAFF. The CDR3 nucleotides read TGTGCCAGTAGTACCGGACTTTCTGGGGAGTCGAACACTGAAGCTTTCTTT.

This clonotype showed up just a few times. The chain combines TRBV6-5 with TRBJ1-1, with TRBD1 matching 7 bases. The CDR3 consists of 16 residues. CDR1 is MNHEY, CDR2 SVGAGI, per germline. J was trimmed by 0 bases and V by 2 bases; bases with no gene match: 6. The CDR3 loop is CASSYTQGVMNTEAFF. DNA of the CDR3: TGTGCCAGCAGTTACACCCAGGGGGTGATGAACACTGAAGCTTTCTTT.

CDR3 amino acids: CASSFRQPYEQFF. The CDR3 nucleotides are TGCGCCAGCAGCTTCAGACAGCCCTATGAGCAGTTCTTC. The chain uses TRBV5-1 and TRBJ2-1; possibly TRBD1 for D (5 bases). The germline gives CDR1 SGHRS, CDR2 YFSETQ. V lost 2 bases, J lost 8 bases, and 11 bases lay in between. This CDR3 contains 13 residues.

This clonotype was observed a few times. V is TRBV7-9 and J is TRBJ1-1, with D possibly being TRBD1 (5 bases). Germline lookup yields CDR1 SEHNR and CDR2 FQNEAQ (reference sequence). The V end was cut by 2 bases, the J end by 4 bases, with 11 bases between. The CDR3 is 14 residues long. The CDR3 spells CASSLRGAGTEAFF. The CDR3 coding sequence is TGTGCCAGCAGCTTACGGGGCGCGGGCACTGAAGCTTTCTTT.

Only a few counts were recorded for this clonotype. The V call is TRBV6-5, the J call TRBJ1-2, with no clear D. V shed 2 bases and J shed 8 bases, with 12 bases lying between them. There are 13 residues in the CDR3. The V gene's germline CDR1 is MNHEY and CDR2 SVGAGI. CDR3 in amino acids: CASSYGSRSGYTF. CDR3 DNA sequence: TGTGCCAGCAGTTACGGCTCGAGAAGCGGCTACACCTTC.